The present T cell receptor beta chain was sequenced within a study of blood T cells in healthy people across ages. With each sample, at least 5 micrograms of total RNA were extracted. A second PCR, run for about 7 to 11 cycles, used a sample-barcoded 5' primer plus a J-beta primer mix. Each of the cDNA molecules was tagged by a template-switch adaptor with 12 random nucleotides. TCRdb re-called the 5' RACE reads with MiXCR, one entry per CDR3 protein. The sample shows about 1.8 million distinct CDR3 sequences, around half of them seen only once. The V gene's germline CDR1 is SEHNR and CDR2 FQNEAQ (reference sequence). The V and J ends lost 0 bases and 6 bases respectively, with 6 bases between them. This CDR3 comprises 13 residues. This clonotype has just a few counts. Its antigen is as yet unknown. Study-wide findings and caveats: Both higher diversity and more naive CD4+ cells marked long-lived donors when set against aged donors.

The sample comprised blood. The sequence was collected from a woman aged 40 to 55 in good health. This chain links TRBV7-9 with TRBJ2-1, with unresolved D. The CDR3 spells CASSLAQINEQFF. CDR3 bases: TGTGCCAGCAGCTTAGCACAGATCAATGAGCAGTTCTTC.